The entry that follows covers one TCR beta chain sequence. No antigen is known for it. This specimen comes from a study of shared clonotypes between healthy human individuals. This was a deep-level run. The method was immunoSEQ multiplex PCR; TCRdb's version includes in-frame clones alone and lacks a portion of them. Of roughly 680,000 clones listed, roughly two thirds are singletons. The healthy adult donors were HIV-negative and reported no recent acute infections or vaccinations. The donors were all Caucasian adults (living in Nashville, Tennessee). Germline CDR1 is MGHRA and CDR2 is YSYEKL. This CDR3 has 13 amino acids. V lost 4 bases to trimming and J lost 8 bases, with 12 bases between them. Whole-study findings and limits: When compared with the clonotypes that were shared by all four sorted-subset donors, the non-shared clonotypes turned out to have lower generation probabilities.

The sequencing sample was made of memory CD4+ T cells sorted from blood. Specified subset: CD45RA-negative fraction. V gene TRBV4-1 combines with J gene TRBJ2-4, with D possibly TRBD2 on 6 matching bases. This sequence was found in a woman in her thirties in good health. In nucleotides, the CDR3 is TGCGCCAGCAGCCCTCGGGAGTATGACATTCAGTACTTC. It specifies CASSPREYDIQYF.